Listed below are T cell receptor beta chains from one sample, sequenced in a study of regulatory T cells in long-lasting Graves disease. TCRdb ran MiXCR on the multiplex PCR reads and lists one entry per CDR3 protein. This table has some 400,000 distinct CDR3 sequences, about 15% appearing once. A further study also used this sample, focusing on T cells in Graves' hyperthyroidism and ophthalmopathy.

The input for sequencing was peripheral blood mononuclear cells (PBMCs), taken at new diagnosis, from a patient treated with antithyroid drugs. These receptor sequences come from a woman in her twenties or thirties with Graves disease. The CDR3 runs from the conserved cysteine through the conserved F or W. The order of the fields is D gene, V gene, clone size, J gene, CDR3 protein, CDR3 DNA. A D gene is named only where the DNA matches it firmly. Some rows mark clone size as missing; the rest say once, few, many or name a class of expanded clone.

>TRBD1|TRBV6-2/TRBV6-3|many|TRBJ2-2
CASTRAARGLTGELFF
TGTGCCAGCACCAGGGCGGCGAGGGGGCTGACCGGGGAGCTGTTTTTT
>-|TRBV6-4|few|TRBJ2-3
CASRRASKDTQYF
TGTGCCAGCAGGCGGGCTAGCAAGGATACGCAGTATTTT
>-|TRBV20-1|-|TRBJ2-7
CSASRNEQYF
TGCAGTGCTAGCCGGAACGAGCAGTACTTC
>TRBD1|TRBV7-2|-|TRBJ1-2
CASSPQGAQSYTF
TGTGCCAGCAGCCCCCAGGGGGCGCAGAGCTACACCTTC
>-|TRBV20-1|many|TRBJ2-1
CSARPSTPASYNEQFF
TGCAGTGCTAGACCCTCTACCCCGGCCTCCTACAATGAGCAGTTCTTC
>-|TRBV7-9|few|TRBJ2-6
CASSPAPTGLSSGANVLTF
TGTGCCAGCAGCCCCGCCCCTACAGGGTTAAGCTCTGGGGCCAACGTCCTGACTTTC
>-|TRBV20-1|-|TRBJ2-2
CSGQFETGELFF
TGCAGTGGACAGTTTGAGACCGGGGAGCTGTTTTTT
>TRBD2|TRBV6-2/TRBV6-3|many|TRBJ2-7
CASRPGTSEYYEQYF
TGTGCCAGCAGGCCAGGGACTAGCGAGTACTACGAGCAGTACTTC
>-|TRBV6-2/TRBV6-3|-|TRBJ1-2
CASSYSRISLYGYTF
TGTGCCAGCAGTTACTCCCGGATAAGCCTCTATGGCTACACCTTC
>-|TRBV6-1|many|TRBJ2-1
CASSDRTTVTWEVNYNEQFF
TGTGCCAGCAGTGACCGTACCACGGTGACCTGGGAGGTTAATTACAATGAGCAGTTCTTC
>TRBD1|TRBV12-3/TRBV12-4|-|TRBJ2-5
CASSGLGTGRTQYF
TGTGCCAGCAGTGGGTTAGGGACAGGGAGAACCCAGTACTTC
>TRBD2|TRBV7-9|few|TRBJ2-1
CASSLPSGVYNEQFF
TGTGCCAGCAGCTTACCTAGCGGGGTCTACAATGAGCAGTTCTTC
>-|TRBV14|many|TRBJ2-5
CASSHTGQTVRETQYF
TGTGCCAGCAGCCACACCGGACAGACTGTGCGAGAGACCCAGTACTTC
>-|TRBV3-1|many|TRBJ1-2
CASSQDGPSGYTF
TGTGCCAGCAGCCAAGATGGCCCTAGTGGCTACACCTTC
>TRBD2|TRBV12-3/TRBV12-4|many|TRBJ2-7
CASSSNSGRNYEQYF
TGTGCCAGCAGTTCTAATAGCGGGAGGAACTACGAGCAGTACTTC
>-|TRBV5-8|few|TRBJ1-5
CASSLSTGSQPQHF
TGTGCCAGCAGCTTATCGACGGGAAGTCAGCCCCAGCATTTT
>-|TRBV7-8|many|TRBJ2-3
CASSLGSGDTQYF
TGTGCCAGCAGCTTAGGTTCCGGAGATACGCAGTATTTT
>-|TRBV18|many|TRBJ1-5
CASSPASGANQPQHF
TGTGCCAGCTCACCGGCGTCGGGCGCCAATCAGCCCCAGCATTTT
>-|TRBV7-6|many|TRBJ2-7
CASSLGPTGYEQYF
TGTGCCAGCAGCTTAGGGCCTACAGGGTACGAGCAGTACTTC
>-|TRBV7-9|-|TRBJ2-5
CASSWRQARETQYF
TGTGCCAGCAGCTGGAGACAGGCTCGGGAGACCCAGTACTTC
>TRBD1|TRBV28|-|TRBJ1-2
CASISQGTGDLRGYTF
TGTGCCAGCATTTCCCAAGGGACAGGAGATCTCAGGGGCTACACCTTC
>-|TRBV28|many|TRBJ2-1
CASSGGVLYNEQFF
TGTGCCAGCAGTGGGGGAGTTCTCTACAATGAGCAGTTCTTC
>-|TRBV20-1|many|TRBJ2-7
CSAKGAVTSDSYEQYF
TGCAGTGCTAAGGGGGCAGTGACTAGCGACTCCTACGAGCAGTACTTC
>TRBD1|TRBV7-2|many|TRBJ1-4
CASSRMGQGASTNEKLFF
TGTGCCAGCAGCCGAATGGGACAGGGGGCGTCAACTAATGAAAAACTGTTTTTT
>-|TRBV6-5|few|TRBJ1-2
CASSYGSPPGGYTF
TGTGCCAGCAGTTACGGTAGCCCGCCGGGTGGCTACACCTTC
>TRBD1|TRBV20-1|many|TRBJ1-6
CSARSRTGAYNSPLHF
TGCAGTGCCAGATCGAGGACAGGTGCCTATAATTCACCCCTCCACTTT
>TRBD1|TRBV29-1|-|TRBJ2-6
CSVLGTGGSGANVLTF
TGCAGCGTTTTAGGGACAGGGGGCTCTGGGGCCAACGTCCTGACTTTC
>-|TRBV2|many|TRBJ1-1
CASTAVLNTEAFF
TGTGCCAGCACGGCGGTACTGAACACTGAAGCTTTCTTT
>TRBD2|TRBV20-1|many|TRBJ2-1
CSATQAGGGSWNEQFF
TGCAGTGCTACACAAGCGGGGGGAGGTTCATGGAATGAGCAGTTCTTC
>-|TRBV15|few|TRBJ1-5
CATSRVRGGGKNQPQHF
TGTGCCACCAGCAGAGTCAGGGGCGGCGGGAAAAATCAGCCCCAGCATTTT
>-|TRBV29-1|-|TRBJ2-1
CSVEDRGIRLAGTNEQFF
TGCAGCGTTGAGGACAGGGGAATACGGCTAGCGGGAACCAATGAGCAGTTCTTC
>-|TRBV10-1|many|TRBJ2-5
CASSELASSSQETQYF
TGCGCCAGCAGTGAGTTGGCTTCGAGTTCCCAAGAGACCCAGTACTTC
>-|TRBV7-2|many|TRBJ2-3
CASSLIAGAADTQYF
TGTGCCAGCAGCCTAATCGCAGGGGCGGCTGATACGCAGTATTTT
>TRBD2|TRBV6-1|many|TRBJ2-1
CASPSPGLPHNEQFF
TGTGCCAGCCCGTCTCCGGGACTACCCCACAATGAGCAGTTCTTC
>-|TRBV7-8|many|TRBJ1-2
CASSPDENNYGYTF
TGTGCCAGCAGCCCGGACGAGAACAACTATGGCTACACCTTC
>-|TRBV24-1|-|TRBJ1-1
CATLQLLRRGETEAFF
TGTGCCACCCTCCAGCTCCTGAGGAGGGGTGAGACTGAAGCTTTCTTT
>TRBD2|TRBV18|many|TRBJ2-7
CASSPTSGRREQYF
TGTGCCAGCTCACCGACTAGCGGGAGGAGAGAGCAGTACTTC
>-|TRBV6-1|many|TRBJ2-7
CASRAGGPGLYEQYF
TGTGCCAGCAGAGCCGGGGGGCCAGGTCTTTACGAGCAGTACTTC
>-|TRBV24-1|-|TRBJ2-3
CATSDFDGDTQYF
TGTGCCACCAGTGATTTCGACGGGGATACGCAGTATTTT
>-|TRBV5-1|many|TRBJ2-7
CASSFRGLIYEQYF
TGCGCCAGCAGCTTCAGGGGTCTTATCTACGAGCAGTACTTC
>-|TRBV19|-|TRBJ2-2
CASSRNGPFTGELFF
TGTGCCAGTAGTAGGAACGGTCCTTTCACCGGGGAGCTGTTTTTT
>TRBD1|TRBV29-1|few|TRBJ2-7
CSANPRGSAEQYF
TGCAGCGCCAATCCCAGGGGGTCGGCCGAGCAGTACTTC
>-|TRBV18|many|TRBJ2-7
CASSPGGYEQYF
TGTGCCAGCAGCCCAGGGGGGTACGAGCAGTACTTC
>TRBD1|TRBV19|-|TRBJ1-1
CASSPPRDRGNGEAFF
TGTGCCAGTAGCCCTCCCCGAGACAGGGGCAACGGTGAAGCTTTCTTT
>-|TRBV12-3/TRBV12-4|many|TRBJ1-3
CASTPPADSGNTIYF
TGTGCCAGCACCCCGCCCGCCGACTCTGGAAACACCATATATTTT
>TRBD1|TRBV6-1|many|TRBJ1-1
CASSVMTGRAEAFF
TGTGCCAGCAGTGTTATGACAGGGCGAGCCGAAGCTTTCTTT
>TRBD1|TRBV6-2/TRBV6-3|many|TRBJ2-7
CASSYLNRGDEQYF
TGTGCCAGCAGTTACCTTAACAGGGGGGACGAGCAGTACTTC